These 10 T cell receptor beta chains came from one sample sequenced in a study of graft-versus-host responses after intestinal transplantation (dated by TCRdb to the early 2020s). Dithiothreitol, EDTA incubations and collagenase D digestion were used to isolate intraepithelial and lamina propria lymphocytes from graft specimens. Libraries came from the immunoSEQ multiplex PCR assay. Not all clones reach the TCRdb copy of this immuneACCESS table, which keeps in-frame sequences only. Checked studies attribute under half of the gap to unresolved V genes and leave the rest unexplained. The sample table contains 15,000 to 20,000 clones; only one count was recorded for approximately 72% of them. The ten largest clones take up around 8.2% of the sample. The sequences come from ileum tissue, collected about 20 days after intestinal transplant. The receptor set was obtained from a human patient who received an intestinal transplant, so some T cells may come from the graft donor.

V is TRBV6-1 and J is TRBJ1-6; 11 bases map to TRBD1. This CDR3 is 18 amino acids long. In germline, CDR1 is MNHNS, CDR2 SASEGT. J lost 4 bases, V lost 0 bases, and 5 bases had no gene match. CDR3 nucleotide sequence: TGTGCCAGCAGTGAAGCGGGGGGACAGGGGGTGTATAATTCACCCCTCCACTTT. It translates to CASSEAGGQGVYNSPLHF.

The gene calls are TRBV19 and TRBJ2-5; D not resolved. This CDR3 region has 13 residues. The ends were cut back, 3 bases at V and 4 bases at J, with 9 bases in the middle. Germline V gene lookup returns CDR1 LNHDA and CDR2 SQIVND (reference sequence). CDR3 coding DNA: TGTGCCAGTAGTATTCGAGACTCAGAGACCCAGTACTTC. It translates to CASSIRDSETQYF.

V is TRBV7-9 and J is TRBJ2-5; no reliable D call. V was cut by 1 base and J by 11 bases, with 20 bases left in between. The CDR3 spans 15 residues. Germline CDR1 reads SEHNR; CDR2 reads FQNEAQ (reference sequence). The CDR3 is CASSLGWQILEEQYF. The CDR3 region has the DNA TGTGCCAGCAGCTTAGGTTGGCAGATCCTAGAAGAGCAGTACTTC.

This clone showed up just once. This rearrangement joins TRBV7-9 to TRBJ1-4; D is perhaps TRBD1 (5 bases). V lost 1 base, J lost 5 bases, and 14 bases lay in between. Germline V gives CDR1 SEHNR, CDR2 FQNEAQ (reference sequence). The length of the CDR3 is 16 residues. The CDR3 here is CASSLGIDRGNEKLFF. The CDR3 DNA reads TGTGCCAGCAGCTTAGGTATAGACAGAGGAAATGAAAAACTGTTTTTT.

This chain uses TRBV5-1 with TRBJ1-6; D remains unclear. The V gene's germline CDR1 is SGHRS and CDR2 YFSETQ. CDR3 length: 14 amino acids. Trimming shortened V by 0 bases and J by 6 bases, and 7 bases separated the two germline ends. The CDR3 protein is CASSLDRVNSPLHF. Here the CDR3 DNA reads TGCGCCAGCAGCTTGGACAGAGTTAATTCACCCCTCCACTTT.

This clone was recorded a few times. The CDR3 DNA reads as TGCGCCAGCAGCTTGACCTATATCCCAAACACCGGGGAGCTGTTTTTT. It translates to CASSLTYIPNTGELFF. The rearrangement joins TRBV5-1 to TRBJ2-2, with D uncertain. The germline V and J ends were trimmed by 1 base and 2 bases, with 12 bases remaining between them. This CDR3 has 16 amino acids. Germline V gene data show CDR1 as SGHRS and CDR2 as YFSETQ.

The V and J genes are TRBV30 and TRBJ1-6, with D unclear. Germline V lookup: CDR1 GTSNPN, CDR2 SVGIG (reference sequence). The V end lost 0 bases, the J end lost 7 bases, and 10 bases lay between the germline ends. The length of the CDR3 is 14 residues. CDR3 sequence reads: CAWSVGGWNSPLHF. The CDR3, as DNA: TGTGCCTGGAGTGTCGGCGGGTGGAATTCACCCCTCCACTTT.

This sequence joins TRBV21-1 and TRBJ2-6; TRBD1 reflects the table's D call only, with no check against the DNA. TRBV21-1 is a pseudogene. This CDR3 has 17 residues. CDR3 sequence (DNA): TGTGCCAGCAGCGGCAGACAGGGGACCCCTAGGGCCAACGTCCTGACTTTC. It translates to CASSGRQGTPRANVLTF.

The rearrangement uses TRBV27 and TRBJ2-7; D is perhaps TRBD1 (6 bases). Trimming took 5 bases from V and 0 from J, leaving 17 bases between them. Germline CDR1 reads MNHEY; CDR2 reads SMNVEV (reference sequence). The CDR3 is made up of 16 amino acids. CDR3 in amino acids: CASSPRSKGVSYEQYF. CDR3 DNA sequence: TGTGCCAGCAGTCCACGATCGAAGGGGGTCTCCTACGAGCAGTACTTC.

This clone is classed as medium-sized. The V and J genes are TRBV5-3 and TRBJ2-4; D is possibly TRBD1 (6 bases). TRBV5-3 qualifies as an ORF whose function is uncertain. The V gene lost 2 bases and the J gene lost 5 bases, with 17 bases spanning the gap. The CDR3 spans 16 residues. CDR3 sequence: CARSFKKGHQQNIQYF. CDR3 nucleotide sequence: TGTGCCAGAAGCTTCAAGAAGGGACACCAGCAAAACATTCAGTACTTC.